These 22 T cell receptor beta chains were all obtained from the same sample, sequenced in a study of blood T cells in healthy people across ages. For the second PCR, which ran for about 7 to 11 cycles, a sample-barcoded 5' primer and a J-beta primer mix were used. TCRdb ran MiXCR on the 5' RACE reads and lists one entry per CDR3 protein. The sample consists of hundreds of thousands of distinct CDR3 sequences, 35% to 50% of them appearing once. The sample was blood. The receptors derive from a man older than 75 in good health.

The DNA for the CDR3 is TGTGCCAGCAGCCAAGTGCAGGGGCTAGATACGCAGTATTTT. Its translation: CASSQVQGLDTQYF. The V and J genes are TRBV14 and TRBJ2-3; perhaps TRBD1 as D (6 bases). The CDR3 contains 14 residues. Germline V gene sequence: CDR1 SGHDN, CDR2 FVKESK. V lost 1 base, J lost 5 bases, and 10 bases lay in between. Based on the CDR3 plus reference TRBV14 and TRBJ2-3, the full variable domain is EAGVTQFPSHSVIEKGQTVTLRCDPISGHDNLYWYRRVMGKEIKFLLHFVKESKQDESGMPNNRFLAERTGGTYSTLKVQPAELEDSGVYFCASSQVQGLDTQYFGPGTRLTVL.

This chain joins TRBV6-2 or TRBV6-3 and TRBJ2-2; 13 bases fit TRBD2. Germline V lookup: CDR1 MNHEY, CDR2 SVGEGT. Trimming at V came to 2 bases and at J to 0 bases, leaving 3 bases not matched to a gene. The CDR3 contains 18 residues. CDR3 in amino acids: CASSYPTSGRPNTGELFF. DNA for the CDR3: TGTGCCAGCAGTTACCCGACTAGCGGGAGGCCGAACACCGGGGAGCTGTTTTTT.

This clonotype was detected only a few times. The chain couples TRBV18 to TRBJ2-5, with 7 bases matching TRBD1. J lost 11 bases, V lost 2 bases, and 5 bases had no gene match. The CDR3 spans 12 residues. CDR1 KGHSH and CDR2 LQKENI come from the germline V gene. CDR3: CASSPGKGAQYF. CDR3 nucleotide sequence: TGTGCCAGCTCACCAGGAAAGGGGGCACAGTACTTC.

Comment on this clonotype: One end of the junction does not line up with germline, which may come from a read error. The chain carries TRBV5-5 and TRBJ2-5; D uncertain. Germline CDR1 and CDR2: SGHKS and YYEKEE (reference sequence). The CDR3 contains 17 residues. The CDR3 DNA sequence: TGTGCCGGCAGCTTGTTAACCTGGCGGACCGCTCAAGAGACCCAGTACTTC. Protein: CAGSLLTWRTAQETQYF.

This clonotype was detected only a few times. The chain uses TRBV28 and TRBJ2-1, with TRBD2 identical over 12 bases. The J call may be wrong; the DNA end is better matched by TRBJ2-7. The CDR3 runs 16 residues. The germline CDR1 and CDR2 sequences are MDHEN and SYDVKM. The CDR3 loop is CASSIMTSGGSNEQYF. CDR3 in DNA: TGTGCCAGCAGTATCATGACTAGCGGGGGTTCGAATGAGCAGTACTTC.

This clonotype was found many times. Being one base from a much bigger clone, this may be a read error. The chain couples TRBV27 to TRBJ2-7; weak D call: TRBD2 (6 bases). The length of the CDR3 is 15 residues. The V gene's germline CDR1 is MNHEY and CDR2 SMNVEV (reference sequence). V lost 6 bases and J lost 7, with 22 bases in between. In DNA form, the CDR3 reads TGTGCCAGCAGCTGGAGGGCAGGCAACTACAATGAGCAGTACTTC. The encoded protein is CASSWRAGNYNEQYF.

V and J are TRBV3-1 and TRBJ2-1; no reliable D call. V shed 1 base and J shed 6 bases, with 10 bases lying between them. Germline V gene data show CDR1 as LGHDT and CDR2 as YNNKEL (reference sequence). The CDR3 length is 14 residues. CDR3 loop: CASSQGATRNEQFF. In DNA form, the CDR3 reads TGTGCCAGCAGCCAAGGGGCGACTCGCAATGAGCAGTTCTTC.

The gene calls are TRBV18 and TRBJ1-2; no clear D gene. Germline V gene sequence: CDR1 KGHSH, CDR2 LQKENI. V lost 2 bases and J lost 9, with 16 bases in between. CDR3 length: 14 residues. The CDR3 region has the DNA TGTGCCAGCTCACCATCTCCGGCCGAATTGAGCTACACCTTC. Its translation is CASSPSPAELSYTF.

A note on this clonotype: Just one base apart from a much larger clone, this may be a read error. V is TRBV20-1 and J is TRBJ2-3, with D uncertain. CDR3 length: 11 amino acids. The V and J ends lost 6 bases and 10 bases respectively, with 14 bases between them. Per germline, CDR1 DFQATT and CDR2 SNEGSKA (reference sequence). CDR3 loop: CSANVRSAQYF. As DNA, the CDR3 is TGCAGTGCAAACGTTAGGTCTGCGCAGTATTTT.

The rearrangement uses TRBV7-7 and TRBJ2-3; a weak D match, TRBD1 (6 bases). The length of the CDR3 is 14 residues. The V and J ends lost 3 bases and 4 bases respectively, with 11 bases between them. Germline lookup yields CDR1 SSHAT and CDR2 FNYEAQ (reference sequence). CDR3 loop: CASSFRRGADTQYF. CDR3 coding DNA: TGTGCCAGCAGCTTTCGCAGGGGTGCAGATACGCAGTATTTT.

The rearrangement links TRBV7-9 to TRBJ2-3; TRBD2 is a possible D gene (6 bases). In germline, CDR1 is SEHNR, CDR2 FQNEAQ (reference sequence). This CDR3 comprises 17 residues. V shed 2 bases and J shed 1 base, with 16 bases lying between them. CDR3 sequence reads: CASSLFLRGVGTDTQYF. Written as DNA, the CDR3 is TGTGCCAGCAGCTTATTTTTGCGGGGTGTAGGCACAGATACGCAGTATTTT.

This clonotype appeared once. The CDR3 DNA sequence: TGTGCCAGCAGTTACCAGCTGGGGGGGGATACGCAGTATTTT. It translates to CASSYQLGGDTQYF. The chain carries TRBV6-5 and TRBJ2-3; 7 bases agree with TRBD2. Germline V lookup: CDR1 MNHEY, CDR2 SVGAGI. The CDR3 consists of 14 residues. Trimming at V came to 2 bases and at J to 6 bases, leaving 5 bases not matched to a gene.

This clonotype was counted between two and nine times. The CDR3, as DNA: TGTGCCAGCAGCAAGGTCCGCTCTGGGGCCAACGTCCTGACTTTC. Its protein is CASSKVRSGANVLTF. The gene calls are TRBV7-3 and TRBJ2-6; D is ambiguous. Germline V gene data show CDR1 as SGHTA and CDR2 as FQGTGA. The CDR3 loop spans 15 amino acids. The ends were cut back, 5 bases at V and 0 bases at J, with 8 bases in the middle.

This clonotype was observed many times. V gene TRBV29-1 combines with J gene TRBJ1-2, with 8 nucleotides matching TRBD1. CDR1 and CDR2 (germline): SQVTM, ANQGSEA. This CDR3 spans 16 amino acids. V was clipped by 0 bases and J by 0 bases; unmatched bases: 6. Here the CDR3 DNA reads TGCAGCGTTGAAGACGGGACAGGACATACTAACTATGGCTACACCTTC. Its translation is CSVEDGTGHTNYGYTF.

This clonotype showed up just a few times. This chain links TRBV5-1 with TRBJ2-3; tentatively, D is TRBD1 or TRBD2 (6 bases each). V was cut by 5 bases and J by 8 bases, with 15 bases left in between. Germline V CDR1 and CDR2: SGHRS, YFSETQ. CDR3 length equals 13 residues. This CDR3 reads CASSLPEGGTQYF. The CDR3 nucleotides read TGCGCCAGCAGTTTACCCGAGGGGGGTACGCAGTATTTT.

The chain has TRBV2 and TRBJ2-1; D perhaps matches TRBD1 (5 bases). Deletions cut 4 bases from V and 0 bases from J, with 16 bases between. The length of the CDR3 is 17 residues. The germline V gene has CDR1 SNHLY and CDR2 FYNNEI. The CDR3 bases are TGTGCCAGCAGTGTAAGGGGCGGCTTCGGCTCCTACAATGAGCAGTTCTTC. Translated, it gives CASSVRGGFGSYNEQFF.

The table lists this clonotype with a few counts. The chain employs TRBV4-1 and TRBJ2-1; 9 nucleotides agree with TRBD2. Germline V gene sequence: CDR1 MGHRA, CDR2 YSYEKL. Germline trimming cut 6 bases from V and 4 bases from J; bases unmatched to any gene: 7. This CDR3 contains 15 residues. The CDR3 loop reads CASRPPAGGYNEQFF. For the CDR3, the DNA is TGCGCCAGCAGACCCCCAGCGGGGGGTTACAATGAGCAGTTCTTC.

J is TRBJ2-7 and V is TRBV20-1; 9 positions match TRBD2. The end of the DNA aligns better with TRBJ2-5, so the J call may be wrong. CDR3 length: 12 residues. Germline loops: CDR1 DFQATT, CDR2 SNEGSKA (reference sequence). CDR3 amino acids: CSASLAGQTQYF. The CDR3 region has the DNA TGCAGTGCTAGCCTAGCGGGGCAGACCCAGTACTTC.

The chain carries TRBV20-1 and TRBJ1-4, with TRBD1 as a possible D gene (5 bases). The CDR3 is 16 residues long. Trimming shortened V by 0 bases and J by 2 bases, and 13 bases separated the two germline ends. Germline CDR1 is DFQATT and CDR2 is SNEGSKA (reference sequence). CDR3 protein: CSARDNPPGTNEKLFF. The DNA of the CDR3 is TGCAGTGCTAGAGATAACCCGCCAGGGACTAATGAAAAACTGTTTTTT.

Worth noting for this clonotype: One junction end does not reproduce the germline sequence, and a read error may be involved. V usage is TRBV7-2 and J usage is TRBJ1-2, with D unclear. The CDR3 runs 12 residues. Germline values: CDR1 SGHTA, CDR2 FQGNSA. CDR3 amino acids: CAGSLSPGGYTF. In DNA form, the CDR3 reads TGTGCCGGCAGCTTAAGTCCGGGTGGCTACACCTTC.

With regard to this clonotype: This may come from a read error, since a much larger clone is one base off. The chain employs TRBV20-1 and TRBJ1-5, with unresolved D. CDR3 length: 13 amino acids. Germline-derived CDR1 and CDR2 are DFQATT and SNEGSKA (reference sequence). Here the CDR3 reads CRARETRPQPQHF. CDR3 DNA sequence: TGCAGGGCTAGAGAAACCCGCCCCCAGCCCCAGCATTTT.

This clonotype was seen a handful of times. The chain joins TRBV20-1 to TRBJ2-1; the D is unclear. From germline, CDR1 is DFQATT and CDR2 SNEGSKA (reference sequence). CDR3 length equals 10 residues. V was trimmed by 0 bases and J by 6 bases, leaving 0 bases between them. CDR3 sequence (DNA): TGCAGTGCTAGAGACAATGAGCAGTTCTTC. It codes for CSARDNEQFF.